What follows are 28 T cell receptor beta chains derived from one specimen sequenced in a study of T cell repertoires in cytomegalovirus infection. No antigens are known for them. TCRdb analysed the reads with MiXCR anew, one entry per CDR3 protein. The repertoire includes roughly 860,000 distinct CDR3 sequences, roughly 33% of them detected once, and roughly an eighth sits in the top ten. This specimen consisted of cultured CD8+ T cells from PBMCs, obtained from culture after CMV antigen stimulation. The source of these receptors is a human donor in good health (CMV status not recorded). Some clones in this sample may be carry-over from other donors' samples.

In its sample, this clonotype was seen a few times. The genes are TRBV11-3 and TRBJ1-1; perhaps TRBD1 as D (5 bases). Trimming cost V 3 bases and J 8 bases, with 16 bases left between them. Germline CDR1 and CDR2: SGHNT and YENEEA. The CDR3 consists of 14 residues. The chain's CDR3 is CASSFRGQSTEAFF. CDR3 DNA: TGTGCCAGCAGCTTCCGGGGCCAATCCACCGAAGCTTTCTTT.

The CDR3 DNA reads as TGTGCCAGCAGCTTACGACAGGGGGGATTCGTGAATGGCTACACCTTC. Amino acid sequence: CASSLRQGGFVNGYTF. The V call is TRBV28, the J call TRBJ1-2, with 9 bases matching TRBD1. The CDR3 runs 16 residues. Trimming at V came to 6 bases and at J to 6 bases, leaving 14 bases not matched to a gene. Germline lookup yields CDR1 MDHEN and CDR2 SYDVKM.

This sequence joins TRBV5-6 and TRBJ2-4; no clear D gene. Trimming removed 2 bases from V and 2 bases from J, with 17 bases in between. Germline V gives CDR1 SGHDT, CDR2 YYEEEE. This CDR3 is built from 17 residues. The DNA for the CDR3 is TGTGCCAGCAGCTTAGGCGATGGGGTTATTACCAAAAACATTCAGTACTTC. Encoded protein: CASSLGDGVITKNIQYF.

The chain carries TRBV2 and TRBJ2-7; perhaps TRBD1 as D (6 bases). Trimming stripped 3 bases from V and 3 bases from J, with 18 bases between. The germline gives CDR1 SNHLY, CDR2 FYNNEI. This CDR3 is built from 16 residues. The CDR3: CASSELRAGARYEQYF. In nucleotides, the CDR3 is TGTGCCAGCAGTGAGCTCCGGGCAGGGGCGCGCTACGAGCAGTACTTC. Full variable domain (outside the CDR3, taken from reference TRBV2 and TRBJ2-7): EPEVTQTPSHQVTQMGQEVILRCVPISNHLYFYWYRQILGQKVEFLVSFYNNEISEKSEIFDDQFSVERPDGSNFTLKIRSTKLEDSAMYFCASSELRAGARYEQYFGPGTRLTVT.

The J gene is TRBJ2-7, the V gene TRBV19; TRBD1 matches at 7 bases. V dropped 2 bases and J dropped 1; count of bases not matched to a gene: 8. Per germline, CDR1 LNHDA and CDR2 SQIVND (reference sequence). The CDR3 is 16 residues long. CDR3 in amino acids: CASSILRDRGSYEQYF. The CDR3 region has the DNA TGTGCCAGTAGTATACTCCGGGACAGAGGTTCCTACGAGCAGTACTTC.

The rearrangement joins TRBV6-6 to TRBJ1-1, with a tentative D call TRBD1 (6 bases). The germline V and J ends were trimmed by 5 bases and 4 bases, with 17 bases remaining between them. This CDR3 spans 15 amino acids. Germline CDR1 is MNHNY and CDR2 is SVGAGI (reference sequence). CDR3 nucleotide sequence: TGTGCCAGCAGTATGTCGACAGGTTGGGGCACTGAAGCTTTCTTT. Protein product: CASSMSTGWGTEAFF.

Ten or more counts support this clonotype. The chain recombines TRBV7-9 with TRBJ2-2; D may be TRBD1 or TRBD2 (5 bases each). The CDR3 extends over 17 amino acids. V lost 6 bases, J lost 1 base, and 18 bases lay in between. Germline-derived CDR1 and CDR2 are SEHNR and FQNEAQ (reference sequence). The CDR3 DNA sequence: TGTGCCAGCAGTTCCGTCCCGGGACCCCAGAACACCGGGGAGCTGTTTTTT. Protein: CASSSVPGPQNTGELFF.

This chain uses TRBV6-1 with TRBJ2-1, with D possibly matching TRBD2 (6 bases). Germline-derived CDR1 and CDR2 are MNHNS and SASEGT. Trimming took off 1 base at V and 6 bases at J, with 16 bases between the two ends. This CDR3 has 16 amino acids. The CDR3 region has the DNA TGTGCCAGCAGTGAAGTGGGCAGCGGGCTCCCCAATGAGCAGTTCTTC. Translating it yields CASSEVGSGLPNEQFF.

The V call is TRBV20-1, the J call TRBJ1-5, with TRBD1 as a possible D gene (5 bases). Germline loops: CDR1 DFQATT, CDR2 SNEGSKA (reference sequence). Between the trimmed V and J ends, which lost 3 bases and 7 bases, there was a span of 16 bases. The CDR3 runs 14 residues. The CDR3 loop is CSASDSRLRQPQHF. CDR3 coding DNA: TGCAGTGCTAGTGACAGTCGATTGCGCCAGCCCCAGCATTTT.

This clonotype was recorded a few times. The chain is built from TRBV2 and TRBJ2-1, with 9 bases that match TRBD2. This CDR3 is 15 amino acids long. The germline V gene has CDR1 SNHLY and CDR2 FYNNEI. Unmatched junction bases numbered 7, after V lost 6 bases and J lost 4 bases. CDR3 loop: CASSAGLARYNEQFF. The CDR3 coding sequence is TGTGCCAGCAGCGCGGGACTAGCAAGGTACAATGAGCAGTTCTTC.

DNA for the CDR3: TGTGCCAGCAGCCCCGGGACATGGAACGTCCACGAGCAGTACTTC. The encoded protein is CASSPGTWNVHEQYF. The genes are TRBV2 and TRBJ2-7; the D gene is possibly TRBD1 (6 bases). Germline CDR1 is SNHLY and CDR2 is FYNNEI. The germline V and J ends were trimmed by 6 bases and 5 bases, with 20 bases remaining between them. This CDR3 contains 15 residues.

J is TRBJ1-1 and V is TRBV5-1; D is ambiguous. V was trimmed by 2 bases and J by 5 bases, leaving 7 bases between them. Germline V CDR1 and CDR2: SGHRS, YFSETQ. The CDR3 sequence is 12 residues long. CDR3 DNA: TGCGCCAGCAGCTTCGGGAAGACTGAAGCTTTCTTT. Its translation: CASSFGKTEAFF.

This clonotype was observed many times. The chain is built from TRBV2 and TRBJ2-7; either TRBD1 or TRBD2 may supply D (6 bases each). CDR1 SNHLY and CDR2 FYNNEI come from the germline V gene. Trimming shortened V by 4 bases and J by 7 bases, and 20 bases separated the two germline ends. The CDR3 runs 15 residues. For the CDR3, the DNA is TGTGCCAGCAGTGGGGCCAGGGGCGAAGGGGGGGAGCAGTACGTC. Its protein product is CASSGARGEGGEQYV.

The rearrangement joins TRBV2 to TRBJ1-5; D not certain. Germline V gives CDR1 SNHLY, CDR2 FYNNEI. Trimming took 8 bases from V and 7 from J, leaving 6 bases between them. This CDR3 is built from 10 residues. The CDR3 coding sequence is TGTGCCAGCGGAGTCCAGCCCCAGCATTTT. Translating gives CASGVQPQHF.

The chain combines TRBV2 with TRBJ1-1; the D is unclear. CDR3 length equals 14 residues. CDR1 SNHLY and CDR2 FYNNEI come from the germline V gene. V was pared by 1 base and J by 3 bases, with 9 bases between. The CDR3 DNA reads TGTGCCAGCAGTGAAGAAGGGCGGGACACTGAAGCTTTCTTT. Translating it yields CASSEEGRDTEAFF. The full variable domain, completed using reference TRBV2 and TRBJ1-1, is EPEVTQTPSHQVTQMGQEVILRCVPISNHLYFYWYRQILGQKVEFLVSFYNNEISEKSEIFDDQFSVERPDGSNFTLKIRSTKLEDSAMYFCASSEEGRDTEAFFGQGTRLTVV.

This clonotype was observed a few times. This sequence joins TRBV27 and TRBJ1-3, with D possibly TRBD1 on 5 matching bases. The V gene's germline CDR1 is MNHEY and CDR2 SMNVEV (reference sequence). CDR3 length: 16 residues. Between the trimmed V and J ends, which lost 5 bases and 0 bases, there was a span of 14 bases. The CDR3 region is CASSPLTGNSGNTIYF. Written as DNA, the CDR3 is TGTGCCAGCAGTCCCCTTACAGGAAACTCTGGAAACACCATATATTTT.

This clonotype was found a few times. The chain couples TRBV11-1 to TRBJ1-1; 7 bases match TRBD1. The CDR3 has 14 residues. Germline V gene data show CDR1 as SGHAT and CDR2 as FQDESV (reference sequence). V shed 8 bases, J shed 3 bases, and the junction held 9 bases outside the gene matches. CDR3 coding DNA: TGTGCCAGCCGACTGAGGGGGCGTTACACTGAAGCTTTCTTT. Its translation: CASRLRGRYTEAFF.

This clonotype was recorded many times. The chain combines TRBV7-8 with TRBJ2-1; no clear D gene. The CDR3 has 15 amino acids. Germline-derived CDR1 and CDR2 are SGHVS and FQNEAQ. With 2 bases removed from V and 8 bases from J, the gap between germline ends came to 16 bases. In DNA, the CDR3 is TGTGCCAGCAGCTTATGGGGTCCATGGAGTGATGAGCAGTTCTTC. Protein sequence: CASSLWGPWSDEQFF.

The sample holds a few counts of this clonotype. For the CDR3, the DNA is TGTGCCAGCAGCTCCCCTCGACAGGGGGATTCTGGAAACACCATATATTTT. Encoded protein: CASSSPRQGDSGNTIYF. The chain carries TRBV7-8 and TRBJ1-3; 9 bases fit TRBD1. V shed 4 bases, J shed 1 base, and the junction held 8 bases outside the gene matches. The V gene's germline CDR1 is SGHVS and CDR2 FQNEAQ. The CDR3 is made up of 17 amino acids.

This chain links TRBV12-3 or TRBV12-4 with TRBJ2-7; D ambiguous. This CDR3 contains 13 residues. The V gene lost 2 bases and the J gene lost 6 bases, with 11 bases spanning the gap. The CDR3 nucleotides are TGTGCCAGCAGTTTATCGGAGAGGCGCGAGCAGTACTTC. It translates to CASSLSERREQYF.

Only a few counts were recorded for this clonotype. The chain carries TRBV7-8 and TRBJ1-1; D gene uncertain. The CDR3 sequence is 12 residues long. The ends were cut back, 4 bases at V and 5 bases at J, with 8 bases in the middle. The germline V gene encodes CDR1 SGHVS and CDR2 FQNEAQ. CDR3 residues: CASSSGPTEAFF. The CDR3 DNA sequence: TGTGCCAGCAGCTCCGGACCGACTGAAGCTTTCTTT.

The chain combines TRBV27 with TRBJ2-5; D may be TRBD1 (5 bases). This CDR3 is 14 amino acids long. Germline loops: CDR1 MNHEY, CDR2 SMNVEV (reference sequence). Trimming pared 4 bases from V and 4 bases from J, leaving 13 bases between. CDR3 protein: CASSSRQSRETQYF. The CDR3, as DNA: TGTGCCAGCAGTTCCCGACAGTCTCGAGAGACCCAGTACTTC.

This clonotype turned up a few times. The chain has TRBV25-1 and TRBJ1-2; D remains unclear. With 4 bases removed from V and 4 bases from J, the gap between germline ends came to 7 bases. This CDR3 spans 12 amino acids. The germline CDR1 and CDR2 sequences are MGHDK and SYGVNS. CDR3 DNA sequence: TGTGCCAGCAGTGTCACAGCCTATGGCTACACCTTC. Encoded protein: CASSVTAYGYTF.

In its sample, this clonotype was seen a few times. The rearrangement links TRBV7-2 to TRBJ2-7, with D uncertain. The CDR3 has 14 amino acids. V lost 5 bases and J lost 2, with 13 bases in between. The germline CDR1 and CDR2 sequences are SGHTA and FQGNSA. The CDR3 nucleotides are TGTGCCAGCAGCCCGGACGGAACGGCCTACGAGCAGTACGTC. As protein: CASSPDGTAYEQYV.

With regard to this clonotype: One end of the junction does not line up with germline, which may come from a read error. This rearrangement joins TRBV5-3 to TRBJ2-7, with D hard to call. TRBV5-3 is noted as an ORF with a role that remains uncertain. The length of the CDR3 is 12 residues. The CDR3 DNA reads as TGTGCCAGCAGCTTGGTTTGGGTCGAGCAGTACTTC. It encodes CASSLVWVEQYF.

This clonotype was picked up a small number of times. This chain links TRBV19 with TRBJ1-2; no definite D call. The germline V and J ends were trimmed by 1 base and 4 bases, with 13 bases remaining between them. The germline V gene encodes CDR1 LNHDA and CDR2 SQIVND (reference sequence). CDR3 size: 15 residues. The CDR3, as DNA: TGTGCCAGTAGTATAGCCTCTGGCAGGATCTATGGCTACACCTTC. It yields the protein CASSIASGRIYGYTF.

This clonotype was counted a few times. The chain employs TRBV7-9 and TRBJ1-6, with D possibly matching TRBD1 (6 bases). The germline V gene has CDR1 SEHNR and CDR2 FQNEAQ (reference sequence). CDR3 length: 13 residues. Trimming left V 3 bases short and J 10 bases short, with 10 bases between. This chain's CDR3 is CASSFDRPSPLHF. CDR3 coding DNA: TGTGCCAGCAGCTTTGACAGGCCATCACCCCTCCACTTT.

This sequence joins TRBV19 and TRBJ1-1; 9 bases line up with TRBD1. The CDR3 spans 13 residues. Germline V gene lookup returns CDR1 LNHDA and CDR2 SQIVND (reference sequence). The V and J ends lost 5 bases and 4 bases, in that order; junction bases with no gene match: 2. CDR3 region: CASSDRGSTEAFF. The CDR3 nucleotides read TGTGCCAGTAGTGACAGGGGGAGCACTGAAGCTTTCTTT.